This TCR beta chain was captured by sequencing in a study of blood T cell repertoires in COVID-19. Across the whole study: COVID-19 samples, acute and convalescent, were from the United States, Italy and Spain. PBMCs, B-cell-depleted T cells, or T cells were the source of the cDNA or gDNA that made up the material.

In the original processing: For nucleated cells, counts were estimated from reference gene primer amplification. The method was immunoSEQ multiplex PCR; TCRdb's version includes in-frame clones alone and lacks a portion of them. V and J calls and clone size are given by that table; D and trimming were obtained from the DNA. The data contain approximately 160,000 clones, roughly 84% of them singletons. This clone was counted once. Germline CDR1 and CDR2: SEHNR and FQNEAQ (reference sequence). The CDR3 runs to 16 residues. Trimming took 0 bases from V and 10 from J, leaving 16 bases between them. The sequence came from a woman aged 50 to 60 in a cohort sampled during active or convalescent COVID-19. The rearrangement links TRBV7-9 to TRBJ1-6; D remains ambiguous. Sample: peripheral blood. The DNA of the CDR3 is TGTGCCAGCAGCTTAGCGTTTCAGGCCCCCCTGTCACCCCTCCACTTT. Amino acid sequence: CASSLAFQAPLSPLHF.